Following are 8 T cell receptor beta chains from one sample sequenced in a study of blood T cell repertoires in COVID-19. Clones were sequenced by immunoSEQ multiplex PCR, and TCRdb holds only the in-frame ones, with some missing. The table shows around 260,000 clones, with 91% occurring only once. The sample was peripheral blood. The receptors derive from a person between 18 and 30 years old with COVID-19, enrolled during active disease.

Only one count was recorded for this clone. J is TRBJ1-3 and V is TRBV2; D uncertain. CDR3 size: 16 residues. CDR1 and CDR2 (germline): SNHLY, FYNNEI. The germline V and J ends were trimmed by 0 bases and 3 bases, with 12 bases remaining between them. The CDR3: CASSEALVGGGNTIYF. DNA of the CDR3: TGTGCCAGCAGTGAAGCGCTAGTCGGAGGTGGAAACACCATATATTTT.

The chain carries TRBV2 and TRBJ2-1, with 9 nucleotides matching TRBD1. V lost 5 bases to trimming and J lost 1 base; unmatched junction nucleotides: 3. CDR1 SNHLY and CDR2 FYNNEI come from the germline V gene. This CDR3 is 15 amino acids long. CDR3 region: CASSPDRGSYNEQFF. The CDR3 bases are TGTGCCAGCAGTCCGGACAGGGGTTCCTACAATGAGCAGTTCTTC.

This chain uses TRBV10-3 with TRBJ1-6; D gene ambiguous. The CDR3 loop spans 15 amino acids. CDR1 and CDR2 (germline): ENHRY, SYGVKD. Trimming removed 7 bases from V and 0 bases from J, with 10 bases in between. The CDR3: CAIKAGSSYNSPLHF. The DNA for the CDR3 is TGTGCCATCAAAGCAGGTAGCTCCTATAATTCACCCCTCCACTTT.

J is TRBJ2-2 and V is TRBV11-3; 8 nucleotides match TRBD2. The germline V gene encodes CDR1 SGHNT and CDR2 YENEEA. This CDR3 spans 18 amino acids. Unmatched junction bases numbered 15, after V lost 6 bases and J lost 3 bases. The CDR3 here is CASSYTPGLGLHTGELFF. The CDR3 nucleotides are TGTGCCAGCAGTTATACACCGGGACTAGGGCTGCACACCGGGGAGCTGTTTTTT.

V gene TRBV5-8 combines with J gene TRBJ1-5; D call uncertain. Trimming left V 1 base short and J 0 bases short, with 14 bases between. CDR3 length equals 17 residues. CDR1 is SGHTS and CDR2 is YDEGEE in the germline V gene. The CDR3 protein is CASSLPRAAYSNQPQHF. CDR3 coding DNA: TGTGCCAGCAGCTTGCCGAGGGCCGCATATAGCAATCAGCCCCAGCATTTT.

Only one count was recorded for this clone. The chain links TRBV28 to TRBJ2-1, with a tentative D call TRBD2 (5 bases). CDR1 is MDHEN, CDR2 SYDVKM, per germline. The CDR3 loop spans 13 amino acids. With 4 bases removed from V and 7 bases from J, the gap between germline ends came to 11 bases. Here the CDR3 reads CASSWRGGNEQFF. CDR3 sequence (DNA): TGTGCCAGCAGTTGGCGCGGCGGGAATGAGCAGTTCTTC.

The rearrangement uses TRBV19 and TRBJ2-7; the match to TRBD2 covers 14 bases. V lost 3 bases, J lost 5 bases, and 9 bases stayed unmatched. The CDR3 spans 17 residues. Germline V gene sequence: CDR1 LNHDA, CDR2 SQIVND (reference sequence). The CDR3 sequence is CASSIEPGLAGVNEQYF. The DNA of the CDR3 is TGTGCCAGTAGTATTGAACCGGGACTAGCGGGAGTCAACGAGCAGTACTTC.

CDR3: CASSYQTGDLGEQYF. Here the CDR3 DNA reads TGTGCCAGCAGCTACCAAACAGGGGATCTGGGTGAGCAGTACTTC. V gene TRBV6-5 combines with J gene TRBJ2-7, with 7 bases matching TRBD1. CDR3 length equals 15 residues. The germline V gene encodes CDR1 MNHEY and CDR2 SVGAGI. Germline trimming cut 6 bases from V and 7 bases from J; bases unmatched to any gene: 15.